The 13 T cell receptor beta chains below all came from one sample that was sequenced in a study of identical twins (dated by TCRdb to about 2016). The method behind the library was 5' RACE. Sequencing instrument: Illumina HiSeq 2000. The public reads were reanalyzed by TCRdb: fastp trimming at Q25, MiXCR alignment, in-frame beta chains only. Records with the same CDR3 protein are collapsed into one entry carrying the most frequent genes and DNA. This sample holds 300,000 or so distinct CDR3 sequences; just under 9.5% were observed only once. Of the sample, 6% to 8.5% falls within the top ten clones. The data were also submitted as part of a second study, on yellow fever vaccine responses in identical twins.

The sequenced sample consisted of CD8+ T cells sorted from blood. The source of these receptors is a woman aged 18-30 years in good health.

This clonotype was counted between two and nine times. The V gene is TRBV27, the J gene TRBJ2-5; 8 nucleotides line up with TRBD1. This CDR3 comprises 15 residues. Germline loops: CDR1 MNHEY, CDR2 SMNVEV (reference sequence). V shed 5 bases, J shed 2 bases, and the junction held 7 bases outside the gene matches. CDR3 bases: TGTGCCAGCAGTGCTCGACAGGGGATACAAGAGACCCAGTACTTC. Protein product: CASSARQGIQETQYF.

This clonotype was detected ten times or more. The rearrangement uses TRBV7-8 and TRBJ2-3, with no clear D. In germline, CDR1 is SGHVS, CDR2 FQNEAQ. The CDR3 is made up of 16 amino acids. Trimming cost V 1 base and J 1 base, with 12 bases left between them. CDR3 coding DNA: TGTGCCAGCAGCTTAGTGGGCGGTGCCGGCACAGATACGCAGTATTTT. Protein sequence: CASSLVGGAGTDTQYF.

The chain uses TRBV7-8 and TRBJ2-3; 11 bases line up with TRBD2. CDR1 is SGHVS and CDR2 is FQNEAQ in the germline V gene. The CDR3 spans 18 residues. The J segment lost 1 base and the V segment lost 3 bases, leaving 9 bases of the junction unmatched. The CDR3: CASSFSGGAWFGTDTQYF. In DNA, the CDR3 is TGTGCCAGCAGCTTTAGCGGGGGGGCTTGGTTCGGCACAGATACGCAGTATTTT.

This clonotype was observed at least ten times. The rearrangement joins TRBV25-1 to TRBJ1-2, with a weak D call TRBD1 (6 bases). Per germline, CDR1 MGHDK and CDR2 SYGVNS. Trimming removed 1 base at V and 3 bases at J, with 12 bases between. The CDR3 consists of 15 residues. The CDR3 DNA follows: TGTGCCAGCAGTGAATGGGGGGACACTCACTATGGCTACACCTTC. Protein product: CASSEWGDTHYGYTF.

The CDR3 DNA reads TGTGCCAGTAGTATAGATGGGAGTTACGAGCAGTACTTC. As protein: CASSIDGSYEQYF. The chain joins TRBV19 to TRBJ2-7, with D possibly matching TRBD2 (5 bases). Germline V gives CDR1 LNHDA, CDR2 SQIVND (reference sequence). The V and J ends lost 0 bases and 4 bases respectively, with 7 bases between them. CDR3 size: 13 residues.

This clonotype was observed at least ten times. The rearrangement joins TRBV29-1 to TRBJ1-1; D may be TRBD1 (5 bases). The CDR3 is made up of 13 amino acids. V was clipped by 4 bases and J by 1 base, with 10 bases between them. Germline CDR1 reads SQVTM; CDR2 reads ANQGSEA. DNA of the CDR3: TGCAGCGTTGTAGGGGCGGCGAACACTGAAGCTTTCTTT. This sequence encodes CSVVGAANTEAFF.

V is TRBV14 and J is TRBJ2-1; 13 bases fit TRBD2. The CDR3 is 20 amino acids. Germline V lookup: CDR1 SGHDN, CDR2 FVKESK. Trimming removed 2 bases from V and 2 bases from J; junction bases left unmatched: 12. The CDR3 DNA sequence: TGTGCCAGCAGCCAACCTTCTGGGACTAGCGGGATGATCCCCTACAATGAGCAGTTCTTC. It codes for CASSQPSGTSGMIPYNEQFF.

This clonotype was seen many times. The chain has TRBV27 and TRBJ2-5; 7 nucleotides agree with TRBD2. The CDR3 is 13 amino acids. V lost 4 bases, J lost 5 bases, and 4 bases stayed unmatched. Germline assignment: CDR1 MNHEY and CDR2 SMNVEV (reference sequence). The CDR3 here is CASSYGEGETQYF. The CDR3 bases are TGTGCCAGCAGTTATGGGGAGGGGGAGACCCAGTACTTC.

This clonotype was seen only once. The genes are TRBV19 and TRBJ1-1; tentatively, D is TRBD1 (5 bases). Germline CDR1 reads LNHDA; CDR2 reads SQIVND (reference sequence). V lost 3 bases and J lost 1, with 9 bases in between. This CDR3 region has 14 residues. As DNA, the CDR3 is TGTGCCAGTAGTATCGAGGGGTCGAACACTGAAGCTTTCTTT. Its protein product is CASSIEGSNTEAFF.

In its sample, this clonotype was seen a few times. This rearrangement joins TRBV19 to TRBJ2-1; possibly TRBD1 for D (6 bases). CDR3 size: 13 residues. Germline CDR1 reads LNHDA; CDR2 reads SQIVND (reference sequence). V lost 6 bases to trimming and J lost 3 bases, with 9 bases between them. CDR3: CASSQGIYNEQFF. The CDR3 DNA reads as TGTGCCAGTAGCCAGGGGATCTACAATGAGCAGTTCTTC.

The chain employs TRBV6-5 and TRBJ2-3; TRBD2 aligns across 10 bases. V shed 1 base, J shed 4 bases, and the junction held 2 bases outside the gene matches. CDR3 length: 15 amino acids. Germline assignment: CDR1 MNHEY and CDR2 SVGAGI. CDR3 coding DNA: TGTGCCAGCAGTTACTTAGCGGGGGGCGCAGATACGCAGTATTTT. This translates into CASSYLAGGADTQYF.

The chain has TRBV19 and TRBJ2-2, with 7 bases fitting TRBD2. In germline, CDR1 is LNHDA, CDR2 SQIVND (reference sequence). The CDR3 has 17 amino acids. V lost 5 bases and J lost 1; bases outside the gene matches: 10. The CDR3 nucleotides are TGTGCCAGTAGTCACCCTCGGGAGGCCCTGAACACCGGGGAGCTGTTTTTT. Its translation: CASSHPREALNTGELFF.

The chain uses TRBV7-2 and TRBJ1-6; 7 bases line up with TRBD1. This CDR3 is 12 amino acids long. Trimming took 5 bases from V and 16 from J; bases not matched to a gene: 8. Per germline, CDR1 SGHTA and CDR2 FQGNSA. CDR3 region: CASSNTGVELHF. The CDR3 coding sequence is TGTGCCAGCAGCAACACAGGGGTCGAACTCCACTTT.